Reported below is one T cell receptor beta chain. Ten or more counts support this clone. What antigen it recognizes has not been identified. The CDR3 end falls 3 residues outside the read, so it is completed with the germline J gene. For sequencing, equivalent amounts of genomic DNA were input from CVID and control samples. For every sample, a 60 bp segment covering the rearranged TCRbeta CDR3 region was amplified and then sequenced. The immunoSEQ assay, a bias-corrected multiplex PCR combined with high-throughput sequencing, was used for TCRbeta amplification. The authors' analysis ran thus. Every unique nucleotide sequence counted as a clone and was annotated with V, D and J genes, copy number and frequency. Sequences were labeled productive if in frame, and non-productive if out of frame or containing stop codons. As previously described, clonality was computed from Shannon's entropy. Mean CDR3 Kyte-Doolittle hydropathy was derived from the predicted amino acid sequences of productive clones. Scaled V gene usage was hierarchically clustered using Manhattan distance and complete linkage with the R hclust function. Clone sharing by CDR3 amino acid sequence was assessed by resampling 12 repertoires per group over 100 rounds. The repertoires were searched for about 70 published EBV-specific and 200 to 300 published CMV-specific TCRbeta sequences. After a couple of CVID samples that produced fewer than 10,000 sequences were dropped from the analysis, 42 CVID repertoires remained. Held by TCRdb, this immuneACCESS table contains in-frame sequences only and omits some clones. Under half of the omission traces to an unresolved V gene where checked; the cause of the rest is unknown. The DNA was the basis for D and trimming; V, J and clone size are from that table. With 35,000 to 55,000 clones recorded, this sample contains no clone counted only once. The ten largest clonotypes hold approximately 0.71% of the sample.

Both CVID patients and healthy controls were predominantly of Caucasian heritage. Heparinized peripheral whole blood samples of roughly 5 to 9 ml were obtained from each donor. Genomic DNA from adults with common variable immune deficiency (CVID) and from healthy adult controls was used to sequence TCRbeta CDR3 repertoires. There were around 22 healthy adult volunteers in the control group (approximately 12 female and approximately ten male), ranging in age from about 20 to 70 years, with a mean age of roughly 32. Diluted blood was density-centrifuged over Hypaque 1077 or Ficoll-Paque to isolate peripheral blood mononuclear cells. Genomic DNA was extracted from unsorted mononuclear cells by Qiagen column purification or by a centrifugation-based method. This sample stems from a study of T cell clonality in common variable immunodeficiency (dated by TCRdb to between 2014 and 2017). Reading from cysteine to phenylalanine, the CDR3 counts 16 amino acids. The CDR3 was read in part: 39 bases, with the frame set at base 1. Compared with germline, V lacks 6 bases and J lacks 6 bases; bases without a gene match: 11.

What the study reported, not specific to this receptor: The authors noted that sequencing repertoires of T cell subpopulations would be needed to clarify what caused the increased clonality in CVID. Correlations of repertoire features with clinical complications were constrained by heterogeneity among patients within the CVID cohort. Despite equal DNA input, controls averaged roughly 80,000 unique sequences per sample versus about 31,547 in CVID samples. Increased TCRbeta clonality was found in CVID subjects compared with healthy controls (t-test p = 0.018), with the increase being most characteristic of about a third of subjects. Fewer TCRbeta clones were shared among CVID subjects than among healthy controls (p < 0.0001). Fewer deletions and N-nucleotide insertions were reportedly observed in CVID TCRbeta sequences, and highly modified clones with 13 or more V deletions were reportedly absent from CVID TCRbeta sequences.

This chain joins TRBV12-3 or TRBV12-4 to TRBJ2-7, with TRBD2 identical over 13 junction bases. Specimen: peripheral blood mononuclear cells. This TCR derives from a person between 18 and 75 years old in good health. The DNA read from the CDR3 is TGTGCCAGCAGCCCGACTAGCGGGGGGATAAGGGGCGAG. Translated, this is CASSPTSGGIRGE. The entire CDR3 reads CASSPTSGGIRGEQYF.